The present entry profiles one T cell receptor beta chain with its context. Between the trimmed V and J ends, which lost 1 base and 9 bases, there was a span of 10 bases. The length of the CDR3 is 13 residues. Germline loops: CDR1 PRHDT, CDR2 FYEKMQ (reference sequence). These data come from a study of cytomegalovirus exposure and HLA in healthy donors. Study summary: Tens of millions of unique TCRs, all from HLA-typed donors, were included in an early release of the data.

PCR involved 60 Vbeta and 13 Jbeta primers. The protocol was immunoSEQ multiplex PCR, while the TCRdb copy is restricted to in-frame clones and leaves out a portion. There are 200,000 to 250,000 clones in the sample; about 83% occur only once, and approximately 1.5% lies in the top ten. Sequencing used PBMCs. The receptor's source is a girl aged 10 to 17 in good health and CMV-seronegative. The chain has TRBV13 and TRBJ2-1; D possibly corresponds to TRBD2 (5 bases). The CDR3 DNA is TGTGCCAGCAGCTTAGCGGGAAGCGGTGAGCAGTTCTTC. This translates into CASSLAGSGEQFF.